This T cell receptor (beta chain) was sequenced for a study of T-cell reconstitution after alpha-beta-depleted transplantation in children. Study-level results: The authors attributed T-cell counts and diversity one year after transplant mostly to newly produced T cells.

As for this clonotype: Its cognate antigen is unknown.

The germline V gene has CDR1 SGHKS and CDR2 YYEKEE (reference sequence). Trimming took 1 base from V and 2 from J; bases not matched to a gene: 11. This CDR3 contains 18 residues. This sample's TCRbeta library carried unique molecular identifier barcodes. TCRdb reprocessed the PCR reads with MiXCR, giving one entry per CDR3 protein. This table has approximately 800,000 distinct CDR3 sequences, approximately 15% appearing once. The source was PBMCs, mostly from graft donor cells, collected 360 days after TCRalphabeta/CD19-depleted stem cell transplant. This sequence was found in a male patient younger than 18 who had a stem cell transplant for acute lymphoblastic leukemia, so the T cells may come from the graft donor. The rearrangement joins TRBV5-5 to TRBJ2-3, with 9 positions matching TRBD1. CDR3 DNA: TGTGCCAGCAGCTTGAAAATTACAGGGGGCTATTTCACAGATACGCAGTATTTT. Its protein is CASSLKITGGYFTDTQYF.